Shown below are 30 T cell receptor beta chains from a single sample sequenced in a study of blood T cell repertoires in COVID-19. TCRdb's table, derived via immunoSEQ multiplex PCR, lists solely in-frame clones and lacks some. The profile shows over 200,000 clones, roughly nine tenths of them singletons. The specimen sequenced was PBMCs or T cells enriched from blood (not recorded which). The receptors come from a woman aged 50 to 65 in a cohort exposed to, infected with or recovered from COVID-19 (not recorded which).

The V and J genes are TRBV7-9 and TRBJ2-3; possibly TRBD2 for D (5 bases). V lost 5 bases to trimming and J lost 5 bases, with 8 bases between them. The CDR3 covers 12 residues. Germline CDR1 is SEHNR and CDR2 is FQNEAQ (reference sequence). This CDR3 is CASSLTRDTQYF. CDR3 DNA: TGTGCCAGCAGCCTCACTAGAGATACGCAGTATTTT.

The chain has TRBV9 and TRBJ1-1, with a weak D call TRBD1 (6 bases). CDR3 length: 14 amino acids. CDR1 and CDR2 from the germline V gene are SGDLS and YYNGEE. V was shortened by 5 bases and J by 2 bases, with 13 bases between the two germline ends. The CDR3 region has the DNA TGTGCCAGCAGTTATAGACAGGACAACACTGAAGCTTTCTTT. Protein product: CASSYRQDNTEAFF.

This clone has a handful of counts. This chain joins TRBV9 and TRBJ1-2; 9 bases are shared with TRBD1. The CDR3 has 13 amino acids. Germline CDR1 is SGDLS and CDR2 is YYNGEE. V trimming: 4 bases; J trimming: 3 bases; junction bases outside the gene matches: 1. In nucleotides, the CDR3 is TGTGCCAGCAGCCGGACAGGGGACTATGGCTACACCTTC. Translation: CASSRTGDYGYTF. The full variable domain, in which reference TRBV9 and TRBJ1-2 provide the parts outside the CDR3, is DSGVTQTPKHLITATGQRVTLRCSPRSGDLSVYWYQQSLDQGLQFLIQYYNGEERAKGNILERFSAQQFPDLHSELNLSSLELGDSALYFCASSRTGDYGYTFGSGTRLTVV.

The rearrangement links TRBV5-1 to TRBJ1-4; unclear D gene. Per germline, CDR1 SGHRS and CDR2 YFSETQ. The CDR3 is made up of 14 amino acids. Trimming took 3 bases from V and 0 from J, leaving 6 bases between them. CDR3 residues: CASSWAATNEKLFF. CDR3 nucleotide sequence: TGCGCCAGCAGCTGGGCTGCAACTAATGAAAAACTGTTTTTT.

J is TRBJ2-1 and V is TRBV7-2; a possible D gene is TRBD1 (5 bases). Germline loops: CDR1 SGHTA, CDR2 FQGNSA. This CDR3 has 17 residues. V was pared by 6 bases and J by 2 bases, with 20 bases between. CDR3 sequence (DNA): TGTGCCAGCAGTTTGACCCCTAGGGGCCTAACCTACAATGAGCAGTTCTTC. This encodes CASSLTPRGLTYNEQFF. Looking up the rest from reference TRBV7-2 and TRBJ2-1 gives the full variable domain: GAGVSQSPSNKVTEKGKDVELRCDPISGHTALYWYRQSLGQGLEFLIYFQGNSAPDKSGLPSDRFSAERTGGSVSTLTIQRTQQEDSAVYLCASSLTPRGLTYNEQFFGPGTRLTVL.

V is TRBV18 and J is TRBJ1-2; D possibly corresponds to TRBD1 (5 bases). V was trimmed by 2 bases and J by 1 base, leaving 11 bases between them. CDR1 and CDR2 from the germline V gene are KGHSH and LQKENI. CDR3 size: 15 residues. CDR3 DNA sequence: TGTGCCAGCTCACCATTACAGGATATTAACTATGGCTACACCTTC. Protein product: CASSPLQDINYGYTF.

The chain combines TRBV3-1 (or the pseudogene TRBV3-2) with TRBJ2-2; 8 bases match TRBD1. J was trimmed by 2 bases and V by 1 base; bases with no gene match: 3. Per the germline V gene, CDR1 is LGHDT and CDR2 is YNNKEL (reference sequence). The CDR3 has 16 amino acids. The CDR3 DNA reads TGTGCCAGCAGCCAAGGCAGGGGGCAAAACACCGGGGAGCTGTTTTTT. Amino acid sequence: CASSQGRGQNTGELFF.

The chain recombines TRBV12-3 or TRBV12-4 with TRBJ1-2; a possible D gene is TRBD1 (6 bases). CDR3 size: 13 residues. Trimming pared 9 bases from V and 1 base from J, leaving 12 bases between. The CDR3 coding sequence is TGTGCCAGTGGTAGGGGGAGTAACTATGGCTACACCTTC. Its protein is CASGRGSNYGYTF.

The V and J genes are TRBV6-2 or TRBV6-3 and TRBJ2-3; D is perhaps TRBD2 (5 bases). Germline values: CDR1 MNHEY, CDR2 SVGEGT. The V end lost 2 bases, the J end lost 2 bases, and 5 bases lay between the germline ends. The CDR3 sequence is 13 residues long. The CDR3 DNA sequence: TGTGCCAGCAGTTACCTAGCCACAGATACGCAGTATTTT. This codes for CASSYLATDTQYF.

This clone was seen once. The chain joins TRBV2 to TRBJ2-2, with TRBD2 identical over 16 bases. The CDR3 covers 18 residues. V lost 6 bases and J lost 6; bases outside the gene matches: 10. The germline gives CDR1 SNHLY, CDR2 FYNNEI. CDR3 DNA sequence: TGTGCCAGCAGCCAAACGGGACTAGCGGGGGGGCACGCCGGGGAGCTGTTTTTT. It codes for CASSQTGLAGGHAGELFF.

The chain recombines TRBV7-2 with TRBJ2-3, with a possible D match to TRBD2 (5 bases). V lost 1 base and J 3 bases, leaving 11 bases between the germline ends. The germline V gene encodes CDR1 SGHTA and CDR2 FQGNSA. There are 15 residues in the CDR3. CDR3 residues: CASSLDGVETDTQYF. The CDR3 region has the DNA TGTGCCAGCAGCTTAGACGGGGTTGAGACAGATACGCAGTATTTT.

DNA of the CDR3: TGTGCCAGCAGCGTGTCCGGGGTGTCTGGGGCCAACGTCCTGACTTTC. Translation gives CASSVSGVSGANVLTF. J is TRBJ2-6 and V is TRBV9; the D gene is possibly TRBD2 (5 bases). Germline V CDR1 and CDR2: SGDLS, YYNGEE. Trimming shortened V by 2 bases and J by 1 base, and 10 bases separated the two germline ends. The CDR3 covers 16 residues.

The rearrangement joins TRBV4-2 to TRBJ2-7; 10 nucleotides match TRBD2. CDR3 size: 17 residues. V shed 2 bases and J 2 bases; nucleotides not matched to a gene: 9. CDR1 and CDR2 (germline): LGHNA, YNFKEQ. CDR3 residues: CASSQPASGGETYEQYF. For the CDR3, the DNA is TGTGCCAGCAGCCAACCGGCAAGCGGGGGGGAAACCTACGAGCAGTACTTC.

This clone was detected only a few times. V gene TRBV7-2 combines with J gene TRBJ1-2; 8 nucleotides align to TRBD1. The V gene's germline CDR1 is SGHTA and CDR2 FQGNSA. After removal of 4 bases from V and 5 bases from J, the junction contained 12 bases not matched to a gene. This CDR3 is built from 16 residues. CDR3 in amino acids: CASSSSGGISRYGYTF. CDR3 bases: TGTGCCAGCAGCTCGTCAGGGGGCATCTCTCGATATGGCTACACCTTC. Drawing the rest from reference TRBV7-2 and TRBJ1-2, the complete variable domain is GAGVSQSPSNKVTEKGKDVELRCDPISGHTALYWYRQSLGQGLEFLIYFQGNSAPDKSGLPSDRFSAERTGGSVSTLTIQRTQQEDSAVYLCASSSSGGISRYGYTFGSGTRLTVV.

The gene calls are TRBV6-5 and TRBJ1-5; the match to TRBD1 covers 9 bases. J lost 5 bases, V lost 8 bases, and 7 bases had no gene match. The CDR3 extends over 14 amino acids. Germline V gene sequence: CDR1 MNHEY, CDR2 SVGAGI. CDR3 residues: CASLGTGSHQPQHF. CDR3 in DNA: TGTGCCAGCTTAGGGACAGGGTCCCATCAGCCCCAGCATTTT.

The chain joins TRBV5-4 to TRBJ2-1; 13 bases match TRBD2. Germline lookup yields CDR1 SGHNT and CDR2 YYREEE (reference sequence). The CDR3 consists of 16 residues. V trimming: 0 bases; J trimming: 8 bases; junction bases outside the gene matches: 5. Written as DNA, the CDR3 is TGTGCCAGCAGCTTGGAGACTAGCGGGGGGAAGGATGAGCAGTTCTTC. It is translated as CASSLETSGGKDEQFF.

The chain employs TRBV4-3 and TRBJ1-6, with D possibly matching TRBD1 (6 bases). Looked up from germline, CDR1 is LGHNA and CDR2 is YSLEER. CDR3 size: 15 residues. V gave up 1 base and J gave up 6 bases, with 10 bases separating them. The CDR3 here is CASSQAAGVNSPLHF. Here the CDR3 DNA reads TGCGCCAGCAGCCAAGCGGCAGGGGTTAATTCACCCCTCCACTTT.

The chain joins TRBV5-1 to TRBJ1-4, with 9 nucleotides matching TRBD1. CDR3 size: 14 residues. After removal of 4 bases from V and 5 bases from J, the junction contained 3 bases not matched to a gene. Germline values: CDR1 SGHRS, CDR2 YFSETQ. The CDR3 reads CASSTGQGNEKLFF. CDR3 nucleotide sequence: TGCGCCAGCAGCACCGGACAGGGGAATGAAAAACTGTTTTTT.

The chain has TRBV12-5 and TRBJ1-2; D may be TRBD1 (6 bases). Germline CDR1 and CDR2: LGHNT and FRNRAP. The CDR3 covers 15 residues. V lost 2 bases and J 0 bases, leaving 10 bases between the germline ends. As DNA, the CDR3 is TGTGCTAGTGGTTTGACAGGGTTAGCTAACTATGGCTACACCTTC. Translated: CASGLTGLANYGYTF.

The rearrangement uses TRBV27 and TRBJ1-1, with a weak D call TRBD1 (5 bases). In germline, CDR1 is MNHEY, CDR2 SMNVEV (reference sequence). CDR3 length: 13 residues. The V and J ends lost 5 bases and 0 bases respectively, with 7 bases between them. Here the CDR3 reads CASSDSMNTEAFF. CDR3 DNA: TGTGCCAGCAGTGACAGCATGAACACTGAAGCTTTCTTT.

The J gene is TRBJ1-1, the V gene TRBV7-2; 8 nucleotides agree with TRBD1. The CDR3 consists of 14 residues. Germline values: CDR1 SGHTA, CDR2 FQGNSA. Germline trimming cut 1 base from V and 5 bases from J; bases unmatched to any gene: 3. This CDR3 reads CASSLDRDRTEAFF. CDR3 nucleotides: TGTGCCAGCAGCTTAGACAGGGACAGGACTGAAGCTTTCTTT.

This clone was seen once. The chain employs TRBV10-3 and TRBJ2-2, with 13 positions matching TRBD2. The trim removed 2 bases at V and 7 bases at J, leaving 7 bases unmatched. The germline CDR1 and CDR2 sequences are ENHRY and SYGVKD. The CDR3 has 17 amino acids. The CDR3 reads CAISEATSGGAIGELFF. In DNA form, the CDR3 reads TGTGCCATCAGTGAGGCAACTAGCGGGGGGGCGATCGGGGAGCTGTTTTTT.

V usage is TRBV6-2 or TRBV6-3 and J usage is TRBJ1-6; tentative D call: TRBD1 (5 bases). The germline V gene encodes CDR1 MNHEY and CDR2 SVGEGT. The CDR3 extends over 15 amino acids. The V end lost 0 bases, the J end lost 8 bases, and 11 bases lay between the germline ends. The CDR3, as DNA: TGTGCCAGCAGTTACTCGGGAGGGGATCATTCACCCCTCCACTTT. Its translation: CASSYSGGDHSPLHF.

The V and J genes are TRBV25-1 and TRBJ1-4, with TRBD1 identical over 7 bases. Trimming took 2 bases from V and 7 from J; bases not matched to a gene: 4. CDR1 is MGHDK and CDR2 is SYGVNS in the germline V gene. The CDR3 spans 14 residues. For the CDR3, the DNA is TGTGCCAGCAGTGAAACAGGGGTGGGTGAAAAACTGTTTTTT. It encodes CASSETGVGEKLFF.

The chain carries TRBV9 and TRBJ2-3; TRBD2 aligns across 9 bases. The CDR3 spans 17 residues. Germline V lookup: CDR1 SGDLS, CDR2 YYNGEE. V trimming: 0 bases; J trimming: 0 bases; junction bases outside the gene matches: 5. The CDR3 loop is CASSVATLAGSTDTQYF. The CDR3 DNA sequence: TGTGCCAGCAGCGTAGCTACACTAGCGGGTAGCACAGATACGCAGTATTTT. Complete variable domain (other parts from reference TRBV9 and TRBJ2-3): DSGVTQTPKHLITATGQRVTLRCSPRSGDLSVYWYQQSLDQGLQFLIQYYNGEERAKGNILERFSAQQFPDLHSELNLSSLELGDSALYFCASSVATLAGSTDTQYFGPGTRLTVL.

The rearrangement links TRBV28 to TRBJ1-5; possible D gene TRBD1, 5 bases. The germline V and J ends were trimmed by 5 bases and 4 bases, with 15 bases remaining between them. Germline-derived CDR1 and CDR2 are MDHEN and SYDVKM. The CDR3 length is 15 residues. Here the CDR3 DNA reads TGTGCCAGCAGTAGAGGACAAAGGGGAAATCAGCCCCAGCATTTT. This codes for CASSRGQRGNQPQHF.

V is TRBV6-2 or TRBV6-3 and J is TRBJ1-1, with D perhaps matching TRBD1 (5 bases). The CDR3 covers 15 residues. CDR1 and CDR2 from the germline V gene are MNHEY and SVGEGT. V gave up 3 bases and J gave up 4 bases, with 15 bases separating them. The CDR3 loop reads CASSYSPDGGTEAFF. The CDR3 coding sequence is TGTGCCAGCAGTTATAGTCCGGACGGGGGCACTGAAGCTTTCTTT.

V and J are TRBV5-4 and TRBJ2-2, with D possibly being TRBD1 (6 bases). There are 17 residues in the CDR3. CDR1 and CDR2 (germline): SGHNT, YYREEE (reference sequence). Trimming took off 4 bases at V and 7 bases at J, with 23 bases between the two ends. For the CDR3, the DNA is TGTGCCAGCAGCCGACCCTTGGGGGCTCCCCGTGGCGGGGAGCTGTTTTTT. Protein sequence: CASSRPLGAPRGGELFF.

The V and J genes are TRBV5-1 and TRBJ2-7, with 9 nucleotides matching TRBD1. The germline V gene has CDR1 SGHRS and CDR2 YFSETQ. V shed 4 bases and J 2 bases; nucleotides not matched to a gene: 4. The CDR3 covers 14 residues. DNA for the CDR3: TGCGCCAGCAGCCCTCGGGACAGGGCCTACGAGCAGTACTTC. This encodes CASSPRDRAYEQYF.

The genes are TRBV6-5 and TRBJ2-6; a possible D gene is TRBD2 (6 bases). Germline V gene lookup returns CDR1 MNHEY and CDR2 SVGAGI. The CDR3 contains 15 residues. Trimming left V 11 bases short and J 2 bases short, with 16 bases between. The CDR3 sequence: CACARGSTGANVLTF. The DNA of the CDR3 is TGTGCCTGCGCCCGGGGGTCAACTGGGGCCAACGTCCTGACTTTC.